This T cell receptor beta chain stems from a study of blood T cell repertoires in COVID-19. In the source study's methods: By means of reference gene primer amplification, nucleated cell counts were estimated. Generated by immunoSEQ multiplex PCR, the TCRdb table keeps only in-frame clones and is missing some. V, J and clone size reflect that table, while D and trimming were determined from the DNA. The sample shows some 150,000 clones, about 85% of them seen only once. CDR3 length: 15 amino acids. Deletions cut 0 bases from V and 2 bases from J, with 11 bases between. The germline CDR1 and CDR2 sequences are MNHEY and SMNVEV (reference sequence).

This rearrangement joins TRBV27 to TRBJ2-7; a possible D gene is TRBD1 (6 bases). This clonotype was sampled from a woman in her 70s with acute or convalescent COVID-19. The sample consisted of peripheral blood. CDR3 bases: TGTGCCAGCAGTTTATCGACGCAGGGGACCTACGAGCAGTACTTC. It yields the protein CASSLSTQGTYEQYF.